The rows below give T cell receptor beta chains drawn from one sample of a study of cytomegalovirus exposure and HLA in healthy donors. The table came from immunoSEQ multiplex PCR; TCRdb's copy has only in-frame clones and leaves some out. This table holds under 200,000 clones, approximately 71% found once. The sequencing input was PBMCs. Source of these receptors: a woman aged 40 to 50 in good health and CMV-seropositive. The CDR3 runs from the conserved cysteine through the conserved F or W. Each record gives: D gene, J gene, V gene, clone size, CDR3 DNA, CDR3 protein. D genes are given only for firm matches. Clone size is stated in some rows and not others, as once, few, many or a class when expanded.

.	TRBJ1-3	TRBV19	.	TGTGCCAGTAGCGGCAGCGGGAACACCATATATTTT	CASSGSGNTIYF
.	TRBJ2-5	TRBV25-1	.	TGTGCCAGCAGTGAGGGCAGGGGACGGGAGACCCAGTACTTC	CASSEGRGRETQYF
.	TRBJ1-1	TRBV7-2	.	TGTGCCAGCAGCTTAACTCCAGGGAACACTGAAGCTTTCTTT	CASSLTPGNTEAFF
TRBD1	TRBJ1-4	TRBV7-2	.	TGTGCCAGCAGACAGGGGGGGTTTAATGAAAAACTGTTTTTT	CASRQGGFNEKLFF
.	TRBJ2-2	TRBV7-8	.	TGTGCCAGCAGCTTAATCCGCACCGGGGAGCTGTTTTTT	CASSLIRTGELFF
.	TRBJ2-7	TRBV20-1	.	TGCAGTGCTAGTTATCCACCGGGGCAGTACTTC	CSASYPPGQYF
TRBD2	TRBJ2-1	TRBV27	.	TGTGCCAGCAGAGGTTTGGCTAGCGGGTACAATGAGCAGTTCTTC	CASRGLASGYNEQFF
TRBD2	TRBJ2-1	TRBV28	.	TGTGCCAGCAGTTCCCCGAGCGGGAGAGGCAATGAGCAGTTCTTC	CASSSPSGRGNEQFF
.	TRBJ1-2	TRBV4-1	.	TGCGCCAGCAGCCAAGATTCCGGGGAAACGGGTTTCTATGGCTACACCTTC	CASSQDSGETGFYGYTF
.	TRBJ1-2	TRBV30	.	TGTGCCTGGAGTGTATTCGGAGGGGCTCCGGGTAAATACTATGGCTACACCTTC	CAWSVFGGAPGKYYGYTF
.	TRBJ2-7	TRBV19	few	TGTGCCAGTAGTATAGGTGGGCCGTTCTACGAGCAGTACTTC	CASSIGGPFYEQYF
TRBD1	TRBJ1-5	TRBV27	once	TGTGCCAGCAGTTTAAGACAGGGAATAGGCAATCAGCCCCAGCATTTT	CASSLRQGIGNQPQHF
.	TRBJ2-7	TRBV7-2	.	TGTGCCAGCGGTCCGGGGGGAGGGGGTGTGTACGAGCAGTACTTC	CASGPGGGGVYEQYF
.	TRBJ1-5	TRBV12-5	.	TGTGCTAGTGGTTTGGTACCTATAGGGGTGTATAGCAATCAGCCCCAGCATTTT	CASGLVPIGVYSNQPQHF
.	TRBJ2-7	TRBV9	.	TGTGCCAGCAGCGTAGCCCCTACCTACGAGCAGTACTTC	CASSVAPTYEQYF
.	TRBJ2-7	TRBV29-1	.	TGCAGCGTTGCTCAGTGTGTGGGCTGCGAGCAGTACTTC	CSVAQCVGCEQYF
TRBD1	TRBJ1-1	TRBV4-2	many	TGTGCCAGCAGCCAAGCCGGGACAGGGGTGCAGGGGACTGAAGCTTTCTTT	CASSQAGTGVQGTEAFF
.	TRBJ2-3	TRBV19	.	TGTGCCAGTTCAAACCGGGGGTCCTTTACGGATACGCAGTATTTT	CASSNRGSFTDTQYF
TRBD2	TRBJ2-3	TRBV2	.	TGTGCCAGCAGCCCCCGGACTAGCGGGAGTGATACGCAGTATTTT	CASSPRTSGSDTQYF
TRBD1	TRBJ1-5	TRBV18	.	TGTGCCAGCTCACCGACCGGGACAGGGGGGTATCAGCCCCAGCATTTT	CASSPTGTGGYQPQHF
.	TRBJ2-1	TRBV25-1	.	TGTGCCAGCAGTGGGGACAAAACTAGTAAAGTGCTTAATGAGCAGTTCTTC	CASSGDKTSKVLNEQFF
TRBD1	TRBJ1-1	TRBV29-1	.	TGCAGCGTCACTCAGGGGGGTGTCACTGAAGCTTTCTTT	CSVTQGGVTEAFF
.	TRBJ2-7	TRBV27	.	TGTGCCAGCAGTTTCAGGGCCGAGCAGTACTTC	CASSFRAEQYF
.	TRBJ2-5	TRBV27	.	TGTGCCAGCAGTTTATGCAGACTAGAATTGCCTTACCAAGAGACCCAGTACTTC	CASSLCRLELPYQETQYF
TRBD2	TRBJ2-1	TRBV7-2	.	TGTGCCAGCAGCTTACTAGCGGGAGATGAGCAGTTCTTC	CASSLLAGDEQFF
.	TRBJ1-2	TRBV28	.	TGTGCCAGCAGTTGGACAAATGGCTACACCTTC	CASSWTNGYTF
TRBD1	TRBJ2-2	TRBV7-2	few	TGTGCCAGCAGCTCAAGGACAGGGACCACCGGGGAGCTGTTTTTT	CASSSRTGTTGELFF
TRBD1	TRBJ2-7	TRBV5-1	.	TGCGCCAGCAGCTTGGACAGGGGATTCGGCGAGCAGTACTTC	CASSLDRGFGEQYF
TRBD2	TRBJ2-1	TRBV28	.	TGTGCCGCCGAGCGGGGAGCGGGGGCCTACAATGAGCAGTTCTTC	CAAERGAGAYNEQFF
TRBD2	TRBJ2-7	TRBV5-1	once	TGCGCCAGCAGCATTAGCGGGGCCTCCTACGAGCAGTACTTC	CASSISGASYEQYF
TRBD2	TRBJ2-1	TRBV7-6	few	TGTGCCAGCAGCACCCGCAGCGGGAGCTCCTACAATGAGCAGTTCTTC	CASSTRSGSSYNEQFF
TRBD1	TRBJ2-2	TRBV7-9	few	TGTGCCAGCAGTTTTGACAGGGGACTGTTTTTT	CASSFDRGLFF
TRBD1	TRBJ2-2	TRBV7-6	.	TGTGCCAGCAGCTTAGCCGACAGGGGTGGCGGGACCGGGGAGCTGTTTTTT	CASSLADRGGGTGELFF
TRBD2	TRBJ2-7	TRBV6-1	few	TGTGCCAGCAGTGGCTGGTTTAGCGGGAGGGTGAAGGTCGAGCAGTACTTC	CASSGWFSGRVKVEQYF
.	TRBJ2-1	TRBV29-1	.	TGCAGCGTCTCTACTCACTCCTACAATGAGCAGTTCTTC	CSVSTHSYNEQFF
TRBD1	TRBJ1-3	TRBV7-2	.	TGTGCCAGCAGCTGGGGGACAGGGGGAGACACCATATATTTT	CASSWGTGGDTIYF
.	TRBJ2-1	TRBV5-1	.	TGCGCCAGCAGCTTGGACGCGCCCGGGTCATACAATGAGCAGTTCTTC	CASSLDAPGSYNEQFF
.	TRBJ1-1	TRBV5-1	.	TGCGCCAGCAGCGCTCAAGTTCAGGGGAGGAACACTGAAGCTTTCTTT	CASSAQVQGRNTEAFF
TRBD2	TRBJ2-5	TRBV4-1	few	TGCGCCAGCAGCCCCGGGACTAGCGGGAGTGAGACCCAGTACTTC	CASSPGTSGSETQYF
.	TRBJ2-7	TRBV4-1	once	TGCGCCAGCAGCCAACCCGGACTACCTGACTACGAGCAGTACTTC	CASSQPGLPDYEQYF